This T cell receptor (beta chain) was observed in a study of spatial heterogeneity in lung cancer. Study-wide points: At resection, ubiquitous expanded tumor TCRs appeared in blood more than at follow-up.

Sample time point: blood at routine non-recurrence follow-up after resection. In the case of this clonotype: Its antigen is still unknown.

TCRdb reanalysed the 5' RACE reads using MiXCR and keeps one entry per CDR3 protein. The top ten clones hold less than 8% of a sample with roughly 15,000 distinct CDR3 sequences, about 18% of them seen once. Sequenced material: PBMCs, taken at follow-up. The sequence was collected from a male donor with early-stage non-small cell lung cancer.

The chain's CDR3 is CASSQTSAGSLGEQYF. The CDR3 DNA sequence: TGTGCCAGCAGCCAAACGAGTGCAGGCTCTTTGGGCGAGCAGTACTTC. This rearrangement joins TRBV14 to TRBJ2-7; D is uncertain. Germline assignment: CDR1 SGHDN and CDR2 FVKESK. Between the trimmed V and J ends, which lost 2 bases and 6 bases, there was a span of 20 bases. The CDR3 is 16 residues long.